These 12 T cell receptor beta chains share one sample of origin, sequenced in a study of regulatory T cells in long-lasting Graves disease. Building of the TCR beta libraries involved iRepertoire HTBI primers and Arm-PCR of CDR3 regions. TCRdb analysed the multiplex PCR reads with MiXCR anew, one entry per CDR3 protein. Found here are 400,000 to 500,000 distinct CDR3 sequences, approximately 15% of them singletons; the top ten hold under 20%. This sample's time point: newly diagnosed GD, antithyroid drugs for less than 3 months. Scientists built the TCR library using RNA that was extracted from PBMCs. The same sample was also studied in work on T cells in Graves' hyperthyroidism and ophthalmopathy.

The sequencing here drew on peripheral blood mononuclear cells (PBMCs), taken at new diagnosis, from a patient treated with antithyroid drugs. Receptors were obtained from a woman aged 45-65 years with Graves disease.

In its sample, this clonotype was seen a few times. The chain combines TRBV19 with TRBJ2-7; no reliable D call. CDR3 length: 15 amino acids. CDR1 and CDR2 from the germline V gene are LNHDA and SQIVND (reference sequence). V dropped 4 bases and J dropped 2 bases, with 15 bases sitting between them. The CDR3 bases are TGTGCCAGTAGTACCACTCTTAGTACTACCTACGAGCAGTACTTC. Translating it yields CASSTTLSTTYEQYF.

This clonotype has a count of ten or more. V gene TRBV24-1 combines with J gene TRBJ2-5, with D maybe TRBD2 (6 bases). Per the germline V gene, CDR1 is KGHDR and CDR2 is SFDVKD. CDR3 size: 16 residues. Deletions cut 4 bases from V and 4 bases from J, with 18 bases between. The CDR3 sequence is CATSETGTPALETQYF. CDR3 DNA sequence: TGTGCCACCAGTGAGACCGGGACTCCCGCTCTAGAGACCCAGTACTTC.

This clonotype was recorded at least ten times. This rearrangement joins TRBV5-6 to TRBJ2-3, with 8 bases lining up with TRBD2. V dropped 2 bases and J dropped 2; count of bases not matched to a gene: 7. Germline values: CDR1 SGHDT, CDR2 YYEEEE. The CDR3 extends over 16 amino acids. DNA for the CDR3: TGTGCCAGCAGCTTAGGATTAGCGGGGTCCACAGATACGCAGTATTTT. It codes for CASSLGLAGSTDTQYF.

The chain joins TRBV5-1 to TRBJ2-2, with 8 bases identical to TRBD2. The germline gives CDR1 SGHRS, CDR2 YFSETQ. There are 16 residues in the CDR3. The J segment lost 3 bases and the V segment lost 0 bases, leaving 4 bases of the junction unmatched. The CDR3 is CASSLDGLAYTGELFF. The CDR3 nucleotides are TGCGCCAGCAGCTTGGATGGACTAGCCTACACCGGGGAGCTGTTTTTT.

This clonotype came up a few times. The chain joins TRBV9 to TRBJ1-2; the D gene is possibly TRBD1 (5 bases). The V end lost 0 bases, the J end lost 8 bases, and 20 bases lay between the germline ends. CDR1 is SGDLS and CDR2 is YYNGEE in the germline V gene. CDR3 length equals 16 residues. CDR3 amino acids: CASSVATGVRAGGYTF. CDR3 DNA: TGTGCCAGCAGCGTAGCTACCGGGGTCAGGGCTGGAGGCTACACCTTC.

Comments on this clonotype: A single base separates this from a much larger clone, so it may be a read error. The genes are TRBV28 and TRBJ2-1; maybe TRBD2 (7 bases). This CDR3 spans 15 amino acids. CDR1 and CDR2 (germline): MDHEN, SYDVKM. V lost 3 bases and J 10 bases, leaving 19 bases between the germline ends. CDR3: CASSFGGGGPYEQFF. The DNA for the CDR3 is TGTGCCAGCAGTTTCGGTGGGGGGGGGCCCTACGAGCAGTTCTTC.

This clonotype was detected many times. The chain employs TRBV27 and TRBJ2-3; the match to TRBD2 covers 8 bases. The V and J ends lost 4 bases and 6 bases, in that order; junction bases with no gene match: 18. The CDR3 contains 18 residues. Germline V CDR1 and CDR2: MNHEY, SMNVEV (reference sequence). This chain's CDR3 is CASSSTSVAGWGKDTQYF. CDR3 bases: TGTGCCAGCAGTTCGACCTCTGTAGCGGGGTGGGGTAAGGATACGCAGTATTTT.

The chain employs TRBV5-1 and TRBJ2-1, with 8 bases identical to TRBD2. Losses at the gene ends were 4 bases for V and 4 bases for J; bases not matched to a gene: 10. Germline V gene lookup returns CDR1 SGHRS and CDR2 YFSETQ. The CDR3 is made up of 16 amino acids. The CDR3 region is CASSPPGGVVYNEQFF. DNA of the CDR3: TGCGCCAGCAGCCCCCCCGGGGGGGTAGTGTACAATGAGCAGTTCTTC.

The rearrangement joins TRBV5-1 to TRBJ1-1; 8 nucleotides match TRBD1. CDR3 size: 17 residues. V was pared by 1 base and J by 4 bases, with 12 bases of the junction left unmatched. Per germline, CDR1 SGHRS and CDR2 YFSETQ. The CDR3 reads CASSLRSQGEVGTEAFF. The CDR3 nucleotides read TGCGCCAGCAGCTTGCGGTCACAGGGGGAAGTTGGCACTGAAGCTTTCTTT.

This clonotype was seen only a few times. V and J are TRBV4-1 and TRBJ2-5, with D possibly matching TRBD2 (5 bases). The CDR3 sequence is 17 residues long. Looked up from germline, CDR1 is MGHRA and CDR2 is YSYEKL. Trimming removed 0 bases from V and 3 bases from J, with 17 bases in between. Written as DNA, the CDR3 is TGCGCCAGCAGCCAAGATAGGTCTAGCCCGAAAAAAGAGACCCAGTACTTC. Protein: CASSQDRSSPKKETQYF.

This chain links TRBV7-9 with TRBJ1-2; D gene ambiguous. Trimming left V 1 base short and J 4 bases short, with 4 bases between. The CDR3 has 12 amino acids. Germline V CDR1 and CDR2: SEHNR, FQNEAQ (reference sequence). CDR3 residues: CASSLDLYGYTF. CDR3 in DNA: TGTGCCAGCAGCTTAGACCTCTATGGCTACACCTTC.

This chain uses TRBV10-2 with TRBJ2-7; possibly TRBD2 for D (6 bases). The CDR3 extends over 14 amino acids. Trimming took off 9 bases at V and 2 bases at J, with 17 bases between the two ends. Germline values: CDR1 WSHSY, CDR2 SAAADI. The CDR3 region is CASLRLGGPYEQYF. The CDR3 DNA reads as TGCGCCAGTCTTCGCTTGGGGGGTCCCTACGAGCAGTACTTC.